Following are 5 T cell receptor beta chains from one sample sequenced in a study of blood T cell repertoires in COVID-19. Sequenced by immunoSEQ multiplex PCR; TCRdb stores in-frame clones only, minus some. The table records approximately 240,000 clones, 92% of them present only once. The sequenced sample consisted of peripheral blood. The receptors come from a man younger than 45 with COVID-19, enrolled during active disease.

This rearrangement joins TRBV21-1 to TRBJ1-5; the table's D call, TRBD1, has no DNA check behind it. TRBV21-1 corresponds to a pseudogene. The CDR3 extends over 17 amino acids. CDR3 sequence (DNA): TGTGCCAGCAGCGGGACCGGGACACCTTATAGCAATCAGCCCCAGCATTTT. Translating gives CASSGTGTPYSNQPQHF.

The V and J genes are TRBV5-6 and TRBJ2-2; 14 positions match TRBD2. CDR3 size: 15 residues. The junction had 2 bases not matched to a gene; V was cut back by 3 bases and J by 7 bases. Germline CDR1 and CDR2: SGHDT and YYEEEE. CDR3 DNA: TGTGCCAGCAGCTGGACTAGCGGGGGGAGCGGGGAGCTGTTTTTT. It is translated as CASSWTSGGSGELFF. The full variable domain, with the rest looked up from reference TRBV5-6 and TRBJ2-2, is DAGVTQSPTHLIKTRGQQVTLRCSPKSGHDTVSWYQQALGQGPQFIFQYYEEEERQRGNFPDRFSGHQFPNYSSELNVNALLLGDSALYLCASSWTSGGSGELFFGEGSRLTVL.

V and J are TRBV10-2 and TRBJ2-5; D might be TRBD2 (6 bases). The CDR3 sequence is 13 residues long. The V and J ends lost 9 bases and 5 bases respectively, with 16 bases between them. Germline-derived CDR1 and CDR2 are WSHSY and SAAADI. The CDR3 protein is CASQTSGFETQYF. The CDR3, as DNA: TGCGCCAGTCAGACTAGTGGGTTCGAGACCCAGTACTTC.

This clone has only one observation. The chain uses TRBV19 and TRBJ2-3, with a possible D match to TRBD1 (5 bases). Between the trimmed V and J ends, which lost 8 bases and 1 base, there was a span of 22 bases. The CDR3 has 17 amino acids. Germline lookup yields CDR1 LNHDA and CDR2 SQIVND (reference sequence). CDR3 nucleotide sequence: TGTGCCAGTGTTGCTGGTAGGGGCCGTGTGGGCACAGATACGCAGTATTTT. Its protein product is CASVAGRGRVGTDTQYF.

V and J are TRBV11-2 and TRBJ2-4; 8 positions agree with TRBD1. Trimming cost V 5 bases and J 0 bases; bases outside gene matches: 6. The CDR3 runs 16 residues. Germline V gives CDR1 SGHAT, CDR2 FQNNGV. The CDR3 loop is CASSVGQGSAKNIQYF. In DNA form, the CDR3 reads TGTGCCAGCAGCGTTGGACAGGGTTCAGCCAAAAACATTCAGTACTTC.